Shown below are 8 T cell receptor beta chains from a single sample sequenced in a study of blood T cell repertoires in COVID-19. Generated by immunoSEQ multiplex PCR, the TCRdb table keeps only in-frame clones and is missing some. Among around 250,000 clones listed, 70% to 85% were seen once. The specimen was PBMCs or T cells enriched from blood (not recorded which). The receptors stem from a man in his forties or fifties who had recovered from COVID-19.

The V call is TRBV19, the J call TRBJ2-2; unclear D gene. V was trimmed by 7 bases and J by 4 bases, leaving 13 bases between them. CDR1 is LNHDA, CDR2 SQIVND, per germline (reference sequence). The CDR3 has 14 amino acids. CDR3 in DNA: TGTGCCAGTACCACCACTTATCCCACCGGGGAGCTGTTTTTT. Protein product: CASTTTYPTGELFF. Supplemented by reference TRBV19 and TRBJ2-2, the full variable domain reads DGGITQSPKYLFRKEGQNVTLSCEQNLNHDAMYWYRQDPGQGLRLIYYSQIVNDFQKGDIAEGYSVSREKKESFPLTVTSAQKNPTAFYLCASTTTYPTGELFFGEGSRLTVL.

The CDR3 sequence: CASSQSQNTEAFF. CDR3 DNA: TGTGCCAGCAGCCAATCACAGAACACTGAAGCTTTCTTT. V gene TRBV7-9 combines with J gene TRBJ1-1; D unclear. The length of the CDR3 is 13 residues. Per germline, CDR1 SEHNR and CDR2 FQNEAQ (reference sequence). Trimming cost V 5 bases and J 1 base, with 8 bases left between them. Full variable domain (remainder filled in from reference TRBV7-9 and TRBJ1-1): DTGVSQNPRHKITKRGQNVTFRCDPISEHNRLYWYRQTLGQGPEFLTYFQNEAQLEKSRLLSDRFSAERPKGSFSTLEIQRTEQGDSAMYLCASSQSQNTEAFFGQGTRLTVV.

This rearrangement joins TRBV3-1 (or the pseudogene TRBV3-2) to TRBJ1-2; TRBD1 agrees at 7 bases. J gave up 2 bases and V 5 bases, and 17 bases lay outside the gene matches. The CDR3 contains 18 residues. Germline V lookup: CDR1 LGHDT, CDR2 YNNKEL (reference sequence). The CDR3 coding sequence is TGTGCCAGCAGCTACCTCGGGACCTCCGTCAGGGGGAACTATGGCTACACCTTC. It codes for CASSYLGTSVRGNYGYTF.

The rearrangement uses TRBV19 and TRBJ2-3, with 11 bases identical to TRBD2. This CDR3 is built from 14 residues. The V gene's germline CDR1 is LNHDA and CDR2 SQIVND (reference sequence). With 6 bases clipped from V and 6 bases from J, the junction kept 5 bases outside the gene matches. The DNA of the CDR3 is TGTGCCAGTAGGACTAGCGGGACCTGGGATACGCAGTATTTT. It is translated as CASRTSGTWDTQYF.

The V gene is TRBV5-1, the J gene TRBJ1-2; 9 bases are a match to TRBD1. This CDR3 comprises 16 residues. Germline CDR1 is SGHRS and CDR2 is YFSETQ. The V segment lost 4 bases and the J segment 7 bases; nucleotides outside the gene matches: 14. The CDR3 sequence is CASSPGQGLASPGYTF. The CDR3 nucleotides are TGCGCCAGCAGCCCGGGACAGGGATTGGCGTCACCTGGCTACACCTTC.

For the CDR3, the DNA is TGTGCCACCAAGGTTGAGGCAGGGCCCTATAATTCACCCCTCCACTTT. Translation gives CATKVEAGPYNSPLHF. The chain combines TRBV24-1 with TRBJ1-6, with D tentatively TRBD1 (5 bases). CDR1 is KGHDR, CDR2 SFDVKD, per germline. The V and J ends lost 8 bases and 2 bases respectively, with 15 bases between them. The CDR3 consists of 16 residues.

J is TRBJ2-7 and V is TRBV2; D possibly corresponds to TRBD1 (6 bases). Per germline, CDR1 SNHLY and CDR2 FYNNEI. The CDR3 is 13 residues long. With 4 bases removed from V and 2 bases from J, the gap between germline ends came to 9 bases. CDR3 DNA sequence: TGTGCCAGCAGTGTCCAGGGGACCTACGAGCAGTACTTC. Translating it yields CASSVQGTYEQYF.

This clone has just a few counts. V is TRBV3-1 (or the pseudogene TRBV3-2) and J is TRBJ2-7; the D gene is possibly TRBD1 (5 bases). V lost 1 base and J lost 4, with 14 bases in between. The CDR3 length is 15 residues. CDR1 is LGHDT and CDR2 is YNNKEL in the germline V gene (reference sequence). CDR3 region: CASSQGSQGNYEQYF. CDR3 DNA: TGTGCCAGCAGCCAAGGATCCCAGGGAAATTACGAGCAGTACTTC.